These 11 T cell receptor beta chains were all obtained from the same sample, sequenced in a study of read filtering for tumor transcriptome and immune sequencing. From 350 to 500 ng of RNA, a library with molecular barcoded alpha/delta and beta/gamma adaptors was made. TCRdb re-called the reads with MiXCR, one entry per CDR3 protein. In the table there are more than 100,000 distinct CDR3 sequences, over 10% of which are singletons. The sample taken for sequencing was a population of CD138-negative cells sorted from bone marrow. These receptors were taken from a donor at least 40 years old with multiple myeloma.

This clonotype came up many times. The rearrangement joins TRBV29-1 to TRBJ2-2; 7 positions match TRBD2. Trimming took 3 bases from V and 6 from J; bases not matched to a gene: 7. Germline V gives CDR1 SQVTM, CDR2 ANQGSEA. The CDR3 runs 14 residues. This CDR3 is CSVEMSGVAGELFF. The CDR3 region has the DNA TGCAGCGTTGAGATGAGCGGGGTGGCCGGGGAGCTGTTTTTT.

This clonotype turned up a few times. The chain uses TRBV28 and TRBJ2-3, with TRBD2 matching over 9 bases. V lost 8 bases to trimming and J lost 2 bases; unmatched junction nucleotides: 14. This CDR3 has 17 residues. Looked up from germline, CDR1 is MDHEN and CDR2 is SYDVKM. The CDR3 bases are TGTGCCAGCCGGGGCAGTGGGACTAGCATCCCCACAGATACGCAGTATTTT. Translating gives CASRGSGTSIPTDTQYF.

This clonotype was counted ten times or more. The V gene is TRBV7-2, the J gene TRBJ1-5; weak D call: TRBD1 (6 bases). CDR3 length: 16 amino acids. Germline-derived CDR1 and CDR2 are SGHTA and FQGNSA. V dropped 5 bases and J dropped 1 base, with 15 bases sitting between them. CDR3 sequence reads: CASSHGTPGSNQPQHF. Written as DNA, the CDR3 is TGTGCCAGCAGCCATGGGACACCCGGAAGCAATCAGCCCCAGCATTTT.

Many counts were recorded for this clonotype. V and J are TRBV29-1 and TRBJ1-1; unclear D gene. Trimming removed 8 bases at V and 10 bases at J, with 14 bases between. Germline V gene lookup returns CDR1 SQVTM and CDR2 ANQGSEA. There are 10 residues in the CDR3. The CDR3: CSPRPIRAFF. CDR3 coding DNA: TGCAGCCCCCGTCCAATCAGAGCTTTCTTT.

This clonotype appeared a few times. This may arise from a read error, as a much more abundant clone is one base away. The chain couples TRBV11-2 to TRBJ1-4; D is unresolved. The germline gives CDR1 SGHAT, CDR2 FQNNGV. CDR3 length: 13 residues. The CDR3 sequence: CASSLVNPRKLLF. CDR3 nucleotides: TGTGCCAGCAGCTTAGTGAATCCACGGAAACTGCTTTTT.

This clonotype was picked up many times. This sequence joins TRBV29-1 and TRBJ1-1, with D hard to call. This CDR3 region has 12 residues. Germline CDR1 and CDR2: SQVTM and ANQGSEA. Trimming left V 7 bases short and J 3 bases short, with 12 bases between. The CDR3 region has the DNA TGCAGCGGCGAAAAATGGGACACTGAAGCTTTCTTT. This gives the protein CSGEKWDTEAFF.

This clonotype has at least ten counts. The chain joins TRBV18 to TRBJ2-3; TRBD2 matches at 7 bases. V shed 4 bases and J 0 bases; nucleotides not matched to a gene: 4. Germline values: CDR1 KGHSH, CDR2 LQKENI. The CDR3 runs 15 residues. CDR3 coding DNA: TGTGCCAGCTCACAAACTAGCGCAAGCACAGATACGCAGTATTTT. Translated: CASSQTSASTDTQYF. The entire variable domain, with the rest obtained from reference TRBV18 and TRBJ2-3, is as follows: NAGVMQNPRHLVRRRGQEARLRCSPMKGHSHVYWYRQLPEEGLKFMVYLQKENIIDESGMPKERFSAEFPKEGPSILRIQQVVRGDSAAYFCASSQTSASTDTQYFGPGTRLTVL.

This clonotype was seen ten or more times. The chain joins TRBV28 to TRBJ2-5; no reliable D call. V lost 8 bases and J 5 bases, leaving 21 bases between the germline ends. CDR1 and CDR2 (germline): MDHEN, SYDVKM. The CDR3 loop spans 15 amino acids. This CDR3 reads CASGTSKHLAETQYF. The CDR3 nucleotides read TGTGCCAGCGGCACCTCCAAACACCTCGCGGAGACCCAGTACTTC.

Of note for this clonotype: The junction departs from the called germline gene at one end, perhaps through a read error. V gene TRBV28 combines with J gene TRBJ2-7; perhaps TRBD2 as D (5 bases). The length of the CDR3 is 12 residues. Per the germline V gene, CDR1 is MDHEN and CDR2 is SYDVKM. In DNA, the CDR3 is TGTGCCGGCAGAGCGGATTCCTACGAGCAGTACTTC. Translated, it gives CAGRADSYEQYF.

The table lists this clonotype with many counts. J is TRBJ2-5 and V is TRBV2, with TRBD2 matching over 8 bases. This CDR3 is built from 13 residues. CDR1 SNHLY and CDR2 FYNNEI come from the germline V gene. V shed 7 bases, J shed 5 bases, and the junction held 6 bases outside the gene matches. In nucleotides, the CDR3 is TGTGCCAGCACGGGGGGGCAAAGGGAGACCCAGTACTTC. It yields the protein CASTGGQRETQYF. The full variable domain, with the rest looked up from reference TRBV2 and TRBJ2-5, is EPEVTQTPSHQVTQMGQEVILRCVPISNHLYFYWYRQILGQKVEFLVSFYNNEISEKSEIFDDQFSVERPDGSNFTLKIRSTKLEDSAMYFCASTGGQRETQYFGPGTRLLVL.

The genes are TRBV15 and TRBJ2-3, with D tentatively TRBD1 (5 bases). V lost 5 bases and J 1 base, leaving 19 bases between the germline ends. The germline V gene encodes CDR1 LNHNV and CDR2 YYDKDF (reference sequence). CDR3 size: 17 residues. This CDR3 reads CATSDPKGNPGTDTQYF. The CDR3 DNA sequence: TGTGCCACCAGCGATCCCAAGGGGAACCCAGGCACAGATACGCAGTATTTT.